This T cell receptor (beta chain) stems from a study of shared clonotypes between healthy human individuals. Study findings and constraints: With four donors compared, around 5% of naive CD4 clonotypes were shared. What rarefaction showed was incomplete sorted-subset sequencing despite large depth. Limited genetic and exposure-history diversity came from having few donors. Among donors, the sharing of clonotypes was expected to be influenced by sequencing depth.

Germline CDR1 is LNHDA and CDR2 is SQIVND (reference sequence). CDR3 length equals 19 residues. This clone has just a few counts. Its cognate antigen is unknown. One junction end disagrees with the germline gene, perhaps due to a read error. Generated by immunoSEQ multiplex PCR, the TCRdb table keeps only in-frame clones and is missing some. Of about 1 million clones listed, around four fifths are singletons. The V gene is TRBV19, the J gene TRBJ2-3; 16 nucleotides line up with TRBD2. The specimen was memory CD4+ T cells sorted from blood. Sample subset: CD45RA-negative fraction. This TCR came from a man aged 18 to 29 in good health. CDR3 nucleotide sequence: TGTGCCAGTAGTTGGGGCGCCCCGGGACTAGCGGGAGGGCAATTTTCCCCTTTTTTT. Translating gives CASSWGAPGLAGGQFSPFF.